This is a list of T cell receptor beta chains from one sample in a study of CD8+ T cells in alopecia areata. The assay was immunoSEQ multiplex PCR, and TCRdb's table has in-frame clones only and misses some. The sample records 3,500 to 5,500 clones, 60% being singletons. Sequences were derived from skin, sampled at approximately week 36, from a patient treated with tofacitinib. These receptors were obtained from a human donor with alopecia areata. Both conserved end residues are trimmed from each CDR3.

ASSQLTRNTEAF	TRBJ1-1	TRBV4-1
ASSHGKGGMGSDTQY	TRBJ2-3	TRBV21-1
SVEVRANGANPGELF	TRBJ2-2	TRBV29-1
ASSLDRAYEQY	TRBJ2-7	TRBV7-3
ASSPGLLKETQY	TRBJ2-5	TRBV5-1
ASSSYYGYT	TRBJ1-2	TRBV6-6
ASSPRNEQF	TRBJ2-1	TRBV28
ASRTSGKFEQY	TRBJ2-7	TRBV7-8
ASSPGGRGETQY	TRBJ2-5	TRBV5-4
ASSYSWVGTEAF	TRBJ1-1	TRBV6-6
TTGENSYEQY	TRBJ2-7	TRBV28
ASTGNRDRDYEQY	NA	TRBV4-1
AIWTGDETQY	TRBJ2-5	TRBV10-3
ASSHGTDYEQY	TRBJ2-7	TRBV5-4
ASSLGGGLSYNEQF	TRBJ2-1	TRBV7-2
ASSKGPGVYEQY	NA	TRBV7-9
ATSTFWTGGHRNTQY	TRBJ2-3	TRBV15
ASYSKVGNTIY	TRBJ1-3	TRBV28
ASSQDEDGGISNYGYT	TRBJ1-2	TRBV4-1
ASSAARTGMIISNEQF	TRBJ2-1	TRBV27
ASSEALAGRSDTQY	TRBJ2-3	TRBV6-1
ASSPGRPGETQY	TRBJ2-5	TRBV19
ASKGQGSNQPQH	TRBJ1-5	TRBV27
ASSLIQGPYEQY	TRBJ2-7	TRBV7-8
ASSRTNEQF	TRBJ2-1	TRBV7-9
ASSYGRNEAF	TRBJ1-1	TRBV11-2
ASVQQGATYEQY	TRBJ2-7	TRBV6-1
ASSIPYLHEQY	TRBJ2-7	TRBV7-9
ASSQGQQETQY	TRBJ2-5	TRBV4-2